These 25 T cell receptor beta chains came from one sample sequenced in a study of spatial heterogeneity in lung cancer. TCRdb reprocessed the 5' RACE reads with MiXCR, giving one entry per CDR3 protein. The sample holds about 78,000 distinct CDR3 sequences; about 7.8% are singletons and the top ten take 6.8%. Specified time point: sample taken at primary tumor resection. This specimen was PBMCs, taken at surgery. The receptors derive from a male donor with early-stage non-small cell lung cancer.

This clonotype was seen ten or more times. CDR3 nucleotide sequence: TGTGCCAGCAGCTTCAACAGGGGGGATACGCAGTATTTT. Encoded protein: CASSFNRGDTQYF. The V gene is TRBV5-6, the J gene TRBJ2-3, with 8 bases that match TRBD1. Germline V CDR1 and CDR2: SGHDT, YYEEEE. Trimming cost V 2 bases and J 6 bases; bases outside gene matches: 2. CDR3 size: 13 residues.

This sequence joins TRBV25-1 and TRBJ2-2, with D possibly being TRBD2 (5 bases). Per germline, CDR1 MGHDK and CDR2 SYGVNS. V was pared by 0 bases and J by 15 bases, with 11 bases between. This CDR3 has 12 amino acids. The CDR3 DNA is TGTGCCAGCAGTGAATACGGAGGATGGGTGTTTTTT. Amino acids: CASSEYGGWVFF.

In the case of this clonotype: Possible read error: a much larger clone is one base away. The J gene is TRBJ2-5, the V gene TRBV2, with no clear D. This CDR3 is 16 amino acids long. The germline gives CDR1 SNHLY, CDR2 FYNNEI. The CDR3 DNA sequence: TGTGTCAGCAGTGACCCGAGATGGACCGATCAAGAGACCCAGTACTTC. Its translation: CVSSDPRWTDQETQYF.

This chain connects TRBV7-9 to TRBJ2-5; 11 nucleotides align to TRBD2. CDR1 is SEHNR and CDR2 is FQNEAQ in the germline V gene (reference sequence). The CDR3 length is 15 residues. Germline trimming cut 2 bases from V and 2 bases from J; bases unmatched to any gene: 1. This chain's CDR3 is CASSLRLAGQETQYF. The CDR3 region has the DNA TGTGCCAGCAGCTTAAGACTAGCGGGACAAGAGACCCAGTACTTC.

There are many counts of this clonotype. CDR3 sequence: CSAKGDRWSNQPQHF. The CDR3 DNA reads as TGCAGTGCAAAAGGGGACAGATGGAGCAATCAGCCCCAGCATTTT. The genes are TRBV20-1 and TRBJ1-5; 7 bases line up with TRBD1. In germline, CDR1 is DFQATT, CDR2 SNEGSKA (reference sequence). V trimming: 6 bases; J trimming: 1 base; junction bases outside the gene matches: 9. The CDR3 loop spans 15 amino acids.

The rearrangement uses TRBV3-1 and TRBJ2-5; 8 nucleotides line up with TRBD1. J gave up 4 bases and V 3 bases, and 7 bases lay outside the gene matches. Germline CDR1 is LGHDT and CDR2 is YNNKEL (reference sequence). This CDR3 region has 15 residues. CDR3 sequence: CASSHPGTGGETQYF. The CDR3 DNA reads TGTGCCAGCAGCCACCCCGGGACAGGTGGAGAGACCCAGTACTTC.

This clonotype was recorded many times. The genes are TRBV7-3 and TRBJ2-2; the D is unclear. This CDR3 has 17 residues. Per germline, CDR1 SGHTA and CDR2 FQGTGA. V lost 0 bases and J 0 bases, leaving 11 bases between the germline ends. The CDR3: CASSLTGLAANTGELFF. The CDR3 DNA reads TGTGCCAGCAGCTTAACAGGTTTGGCAGCGAACACCGGGGAGCTGTTTTTT.

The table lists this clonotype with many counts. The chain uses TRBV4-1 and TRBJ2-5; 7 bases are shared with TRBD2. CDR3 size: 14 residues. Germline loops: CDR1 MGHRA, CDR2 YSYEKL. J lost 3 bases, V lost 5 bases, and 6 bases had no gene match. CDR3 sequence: CASSSGGLEETQYF. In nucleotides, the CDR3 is TGCGCCAGCAGCTCGGGGGGTTTGGAAGAGACCCAGTACTTC.

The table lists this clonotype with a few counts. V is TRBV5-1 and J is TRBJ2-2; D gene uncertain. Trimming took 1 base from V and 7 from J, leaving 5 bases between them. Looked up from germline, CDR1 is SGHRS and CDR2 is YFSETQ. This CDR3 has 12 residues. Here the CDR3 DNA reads TGCGCCAGCAGCTTGAGAGACGGGGAGCTGTTTTTT. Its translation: CASSLRDGELFF.

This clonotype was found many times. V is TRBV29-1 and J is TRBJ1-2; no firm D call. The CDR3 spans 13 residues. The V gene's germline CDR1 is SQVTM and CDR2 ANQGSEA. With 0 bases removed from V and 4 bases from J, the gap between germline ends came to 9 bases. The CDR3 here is CSVEDGKGYGYTF. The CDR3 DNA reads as TGCAGCGTTGAAGATGGTAAGGGCTATGGCTACACCTTC.

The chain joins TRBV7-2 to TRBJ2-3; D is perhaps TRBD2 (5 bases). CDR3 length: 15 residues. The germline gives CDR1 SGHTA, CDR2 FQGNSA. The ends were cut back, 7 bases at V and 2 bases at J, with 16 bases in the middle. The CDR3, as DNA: TGTGCCAGCACCCTCGGTCAGCGGAACACAGATACGCAGTATTTT. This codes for CASTLGQRNTDTQYF. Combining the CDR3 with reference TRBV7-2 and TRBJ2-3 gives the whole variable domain GAGVSQSPSNKVTEKGKDVELRCDPISGHTALYWYRQSLGQGLEFLIYFQGNSAPDKSGLPSDRFSAERTGGSVSTLTIQRTQQEDSAVYLCASTLGQRNTDTQYFGPGTRLTVL.

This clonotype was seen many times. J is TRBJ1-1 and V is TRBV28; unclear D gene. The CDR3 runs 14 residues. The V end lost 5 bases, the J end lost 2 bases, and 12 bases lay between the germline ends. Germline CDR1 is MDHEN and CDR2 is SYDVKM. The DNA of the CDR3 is TGTGCCAGCAGTCCTTTAGGTCCAAACACTGAAGCTTTCTTT. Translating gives CASSPLGPNTEAFF. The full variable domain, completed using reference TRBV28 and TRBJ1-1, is DVKVTQSSRYLVKRTGEKVFLECVQDMDHENMFWYRQDPGLGLRLIYFSYDVKMKEKGDIPEGYSVSREKKERFSLILESASTNQTSMYLCASSPLGPNTEAFFGQGTRLTVV.

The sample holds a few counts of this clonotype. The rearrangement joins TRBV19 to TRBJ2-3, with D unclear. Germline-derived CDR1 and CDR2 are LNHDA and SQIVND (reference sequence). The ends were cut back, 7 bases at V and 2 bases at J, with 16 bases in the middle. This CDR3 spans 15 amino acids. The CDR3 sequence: CASKSFGANTDTQYF. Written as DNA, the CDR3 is TGTGCCAGTAAGAGTTTTGGTGCGAACACAGATACGCAGTATTTT.

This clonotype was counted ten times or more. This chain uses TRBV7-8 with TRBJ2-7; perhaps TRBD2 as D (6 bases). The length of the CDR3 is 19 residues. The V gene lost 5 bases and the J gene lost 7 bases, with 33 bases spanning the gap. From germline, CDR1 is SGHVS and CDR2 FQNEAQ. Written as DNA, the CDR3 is TGTGCCAGCAGCCCGATAGCCCTTTCTAGCGTAAGGGTGGATAGGGAGCAGTACTTC. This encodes CASSPIALSSVRVDREQYF.

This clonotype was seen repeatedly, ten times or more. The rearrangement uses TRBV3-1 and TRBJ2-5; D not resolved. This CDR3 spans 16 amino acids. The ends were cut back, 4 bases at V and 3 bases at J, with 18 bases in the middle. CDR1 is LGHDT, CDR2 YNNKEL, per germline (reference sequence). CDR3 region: CASSLMAVRDEETQYF. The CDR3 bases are TGTGCCAGCAGCCTGATGGCGGTTAGGGATGAAGAGACCCAGTACTTC.

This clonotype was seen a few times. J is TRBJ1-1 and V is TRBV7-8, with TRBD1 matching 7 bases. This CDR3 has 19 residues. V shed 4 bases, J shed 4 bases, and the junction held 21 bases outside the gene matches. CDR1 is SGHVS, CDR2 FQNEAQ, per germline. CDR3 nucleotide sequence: TGTGCCAGCAGCTACGAAACTCCTATTACAGGGGAAGGGGCCACTGAAGCTTTCTTT. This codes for CASSYETPITGEGATEAFF.

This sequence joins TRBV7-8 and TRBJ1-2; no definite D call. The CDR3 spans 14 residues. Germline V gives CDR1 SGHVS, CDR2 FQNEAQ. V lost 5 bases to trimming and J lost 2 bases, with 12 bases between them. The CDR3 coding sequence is TGTGCCAGCAGCCTTGGGAGGTCCAACTATGGCTACACCTTC. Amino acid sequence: CASSLGRSNYGYTF.

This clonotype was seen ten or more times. CDR3 sequence (DNA): TGTGCTAGTGGTCGAAGGGGAGTTAATGAGCAGTTCTTC. This translates into CASGRRGVNEQFF. V is TRBV12-5 and J is TRBJ2-1; the D gene could be TRBD1 or TRBD2 (5 bases each). Trimming removed 5 bases at V and 7 bases at J, with 12 bases between. The CDR3 extends over 13 amino acids. From germline, CDR1 is LGHNT and CDR2 FRNRAP.

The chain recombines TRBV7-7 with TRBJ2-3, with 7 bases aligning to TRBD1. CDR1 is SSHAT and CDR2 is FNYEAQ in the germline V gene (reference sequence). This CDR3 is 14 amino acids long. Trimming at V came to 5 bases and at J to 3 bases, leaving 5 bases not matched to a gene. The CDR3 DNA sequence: TGTGCCAGCAGCGCTGGGACAGAGACAGATACGCAGTATTTT. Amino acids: CASSAGTETDTQYF.

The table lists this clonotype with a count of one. Here the CDR3 DNA reads TGCAGTGCTTACAGGTACAATGAGCAGTTCTTC. Translated: CSAYRYNEQFF. The chain employs TRBV20-1 and TRBJ2-1; possibly TRBD1 for D (5 bases). The germline V gene has CDR1 DFQATT and CDR2 SNEGSKA (reference sequence). V dropped 5 bases and J dropped 4 bases, with 6 bases sitting between them. The length of the CDR3 is 11 residues.

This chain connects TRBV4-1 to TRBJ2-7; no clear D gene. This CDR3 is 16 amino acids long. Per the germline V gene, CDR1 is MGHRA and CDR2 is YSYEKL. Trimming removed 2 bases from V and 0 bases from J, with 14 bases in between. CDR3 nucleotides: TGCGCCAGCAGCCAAACAGATTTCGGCTTCTCCTACGAGCAGTACTTC. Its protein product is CASSQTDFGFSYEQYF.

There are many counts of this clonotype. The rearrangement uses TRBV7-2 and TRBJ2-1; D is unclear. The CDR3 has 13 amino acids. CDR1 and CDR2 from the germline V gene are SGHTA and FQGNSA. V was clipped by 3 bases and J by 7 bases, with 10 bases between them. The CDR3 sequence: CASSLNRENEQFF. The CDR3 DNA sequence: TGTGCCAGCAGCTTGAATAGGGAAAATGAGCAGTTCTTC.

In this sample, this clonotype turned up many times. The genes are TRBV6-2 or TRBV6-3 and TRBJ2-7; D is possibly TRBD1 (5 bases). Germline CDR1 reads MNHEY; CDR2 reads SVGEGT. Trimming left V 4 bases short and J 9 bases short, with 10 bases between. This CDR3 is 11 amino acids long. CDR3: CASSSRQWQYF. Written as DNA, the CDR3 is TGTGCCAGCAGTTCCCGACAGTGGCAGTACTTC.

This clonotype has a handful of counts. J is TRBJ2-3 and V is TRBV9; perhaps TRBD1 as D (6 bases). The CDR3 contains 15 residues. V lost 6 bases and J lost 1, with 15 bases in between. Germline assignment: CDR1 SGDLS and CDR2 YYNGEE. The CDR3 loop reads CASNNAGQRTDTQYF. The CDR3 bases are TGTGCCAGCAACAACGCTGGACAGCGCACAGATACGCAGTATTTT.

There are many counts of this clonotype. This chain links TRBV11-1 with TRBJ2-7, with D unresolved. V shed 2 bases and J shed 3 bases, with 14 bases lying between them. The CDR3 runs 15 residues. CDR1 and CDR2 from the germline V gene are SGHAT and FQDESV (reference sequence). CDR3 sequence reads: CASSLSISDRYEQYF. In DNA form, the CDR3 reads TGTGCCAGCAGCTTAAGCATCAGCGACCGCTACGAGCAGTACTTC. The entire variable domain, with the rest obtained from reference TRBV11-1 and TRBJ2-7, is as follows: EAEVAQSPRYKITEKSQAVAFWCDPISGHATLYWYRQILGQGPELLVQFQDESVVDDSQLPKDRFSAERLKGVDSTLKIQPAELGDSAMYLCASSLSISDRYEQYFGPGTRLTVT.